This T cell receptor beta chain derives from a study of shared clonotypes between healthy human individuals. Participating donors were healthy, HIV-negative adults free of recent acute infections or vaccinations. Some clones are missing from TCRdb's copy, which holds only in-frame ones; the method was immunoSEQ multiplex PCR. This sample has roughly 2.4 million clones; around 95% occur once, and the top ten carry roughly 0.13%. The germline V gene encodes CDR1 SGHRS and CDR2 YFSETQ. This CDR3 has 14 amino acids. V lost 4 bases, J lost 5 bases, and 8 bases stayed unmatched. The V and J genes are TRBV5-1 and TRBJ2-5; 7 bases are shared with TRBD1. This TCR came from a man younger than 35 in good health. The sample comprised naive CD4+ T cells sorted from blood. Subset here: CD45RA+ positively selected. The CDR3 loop reads CASSALGGVETQYF. As DNA, the CDR3 is TGCGCCAGCAGCGCGCTAGGGGGCGTGGAGACCCAGTACTTC. Full variable domain (rest looked up from reference TRBV5-1 and TRBJ2-5): KAGVTQTPRYLIKTRGQQVTLSCSPISGHRSVSWYQQTPGQGLQFLFEYFSETQRNKGNFPGRFSGRQFSNSRSEMNVSTLELGDSALYLCASSALGGVETQYFGPGTRLLVL.